One and the same sample provided the 7 T cell receptor beta chains below, sequenced in a study of blood T cell repertoires in COVID-19. Sequencing was performed with immunoSEQ multiplex PCR; in TCRdb, only in-frame clones are kept and a portion is missing. The sample lists 30,000 or so clones, about 90% occurring once. The sequencing sample was made of peripheral blood. Receptors originate from a human donor in a cohort sampled during active COVID-19.

In its sample, this clone was seen once. The chain uses TRBV11-2 and TRBJ1-2, with unresolved D. This CDR3 is built from 14 residues. Germline V lookup: CDR1 SGHAT, CDR2 FQNNGV. V dropped 2 bases and J dropped 0 bases, with 7 bases sitting between them. The CDR3 DNA reads TGTGCCAGCAGCTTATCAGAACCTAACTATGGCTACACCTTC. This sequence encodes CASSLSEPNYGYTF.

This clone was picked up a small number of times. The gene calls are TRBV19 and TRBJ2-1, with 8 bases matching TRBD2. Germline assignment: CDR1 LNHDA and CDR2 SQIVND (reference sequence). The CDR3 extends over 15 amino acids. With V trimmed by 9 bases and J by 4 bases, 11 bases remained unmatched. CDR3 protein: CASHSPGGRYNEQFF. CDR3 DNA: TGTGCCAGCCACAGCCCGGGGGGGCGTTACAATGAGCAGTTCTTC.

This clone was seen only a few times. V gene TRBV12-3 or TRBV12-4 combines with J gene TRBJ2-1; D remains ambiguous. Trimming stripped 5 bases from V and 10 bases from J, with 9 bases between. This CDR3 comprises 11 residues. The CDR3 protein is CASSRRLEQFF. The CDR3 DNA reads as TGTGCCAGCAGTCGCAGATTAGAGCAGTTCTTC.

The rearrangement links TRBV9 to TRBJ1-5, with 8 bases identical to TRBD1. The trim removed 3 bases at V and 7 bases at J, leaving 21 bases unmatched. Germline values: CDR1 SGDLS, CDR2 YYNGEE. The CDR3 loop spans 19 amino acids. The CDR3 region has the DNA TGTGCCAGCAGCGCCATTCCCCCGGACAGGGCCCGGGTCGGGCAGCCCCAGCATTTT. Its translation: CASSAIPPDRARVGQPQHF. The full variable domain, its missing parts supplied by reference TRBV9 and TRBJ1-5, is DSGVTQTPKHLITATGQRVTLRCSPRSGDLSVYWYQQSLDQGLQFLIQYYNGEERAKGNILERFSAQQFPDLHSELNLSSLELGDSALYFCASSAIPPDRARVGQPQHFGDGTRLSIL.

The chain recombines TRBV5-5 with TRBJ2-3; D is possibly TRBD1 (5 bases). V was pared by 2 bases and J by 0 bases, with 10 bases between. CDR1 and CDR2 from the germline V gene are SGHKS and YYEKEE (reference sequence). CDR3 size: 15 residues. DNA of the CDR3: TGTGCCAGCAGCTTTTCAGGGTCTAGCACAGATACGCAGTATTTT. This sequence encodes CASSFSGSSTDTQYF.

The V gene is TRBV14, the J gene TRBJ1-6; the D gene is possibly TRBD1 (5 bases). V lost 4 bases, J lost 5 bases, and 9 bases lay in between. This CDR3 has 14 amino acids. Germline CDR1 SGHDN, CDR2 FVKESK. The CDR3 nucleotides are TGTGCCAGCAGCCTGACAGTAGATAATTCACCCCTCCACTTT. It encodes CASSLTVDNSPLHF.

The chain joins TRBV11-2 to TRBJ1-2; D is undetermined. The CDR3 is 14 amino acids. Germline V gene lookup returns CDR1 SGHAT and CDR2 FQNNGV. V was cut by 5 bases and J by 3 bases, with 13 bases left in between. The CDR3 reads CASSPWLSHYGYTF. The CDR3 coding sequence is TGTGCCAGCAGCCCATGGCTCTCTCACTATGGCTACACCTTC.